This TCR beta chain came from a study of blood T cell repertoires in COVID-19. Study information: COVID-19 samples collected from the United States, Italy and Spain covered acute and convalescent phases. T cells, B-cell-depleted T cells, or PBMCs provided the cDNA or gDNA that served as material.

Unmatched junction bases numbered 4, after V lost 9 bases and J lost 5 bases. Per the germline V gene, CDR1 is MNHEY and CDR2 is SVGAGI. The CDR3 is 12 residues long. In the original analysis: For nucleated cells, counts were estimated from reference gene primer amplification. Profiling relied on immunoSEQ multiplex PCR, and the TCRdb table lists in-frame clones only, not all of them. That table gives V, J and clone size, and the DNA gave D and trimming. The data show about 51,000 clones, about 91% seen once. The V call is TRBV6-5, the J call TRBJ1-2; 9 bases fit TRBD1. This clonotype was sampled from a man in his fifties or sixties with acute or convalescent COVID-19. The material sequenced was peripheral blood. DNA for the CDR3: TGTGCCAGTTACGGACAGGGGTATGGCTACACCTTC. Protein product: CASYGQGYGYTF.